Below are 6 T cell receptor beta chains sequenced from a single sample in a study of patients and donors after allogeneic stem cell transplantation. TCRdb called the RT-PCR reads again in MiXCR, with one record for every CDR3 protein. The top ten clones hold about three quarters of a sample with roughly 40,000 distinct CDR3 sequences, roughly 30% of them seen once. Sequencing was done on a sample of blood, either unsorted or a sorted T cell fraction (not recorded which). Every receptor here comes from a human donor who was either an allogeneic HSCT recipient or a stem cell or donor lymphocyte infusion donor (not recorded which). It is not recorded whose cells these are; they may come from a transplant donor.

The V call is TRBV10-3, the J call TRBJ2-7; TRBD1 matches at 8 bases. The CDR3 runs to 17 residues. The J segment lost 3 bases and the V segment lost 3 bases, leaving 13 bases of the junction unmatched. Per the germline V gene, CDR1 is ENHRY and CDR2 is SYGVKD. CDR3 in amino acids: CAISDKTNGTGFYEQYF. The DNA for the CDR3 is TGTGCCATCAGTGACAAGACGAACGGGACAGGTTTCTACGAGCAGTACTTC.

The chain employs TRBV28 and TRBJ2-7, with TRBD1 matching over 12 bases. The length of the CDR3 is 15 residues. CDR1 MDHEN and CDR2 SYDVKM come from the germline V gene. V was clipped by 5 bases and J by 6 bases; unmatched bases: 8. CDR3: CASSAGTGGNGEQYF. The CDR3 region has the DNA TGTGCCAGCAGTGCCGGGACAGGGGGCAACGGCGAGCAGTACTTC.

This chain joins TRBV29-1 and TRBJ2-3; TRBD2 matches at 7 bases. V lost 7 bases to trimming and J lost 7 bases; unmatched junction nucleotides: 8. Germline loops: CDR1 SQVTM, CDR2 ANQGSEA. CDR3 length: 12 amino acids. The CDR3 region has the DNA TGCAGCGGCTCCTTAAGCGGGAATACGCAGTATTTT. Encoded protein: CSGSLSGNTQYF.

The chain has TRBV4-1 and TRBJ2-1; TRBD2 matches at 11 bases. The CDR3 sequence is 17 residues long. Germline CDR1 reads MGHRA; CDR2 reads YSYEKL. Trimming at V came to 2 bases and at J to 5 bases, leaving 8 bases not matched to a gene. The CDR3 sequence is CASSQLNSGRAHNEQFF. Written as DNA, the CDR3 is TGCGCCAGCAGCCAACTGAATAGCGGGAGGGCACACAATGAGCAGTTCTTC.

This clonotype was observed many times. The CDR3 loop is CASSYGGTYMNTEAFF. In DNA, the CDR3 is TGTGCCAGCAGTTACGGTGGGACATACATGAACACTGAAGCTTTCTTT. The chain uses TRBV6-6 and TRBJ1-1, with D perhaps TRBD1 (6 bases). The germline CDR1 and CDR2 sequences are MNHNY and SVGAGI (reference sequence). The CDR3 spans 16 residues. Trimming took 2 bases from V and 0 from J, leaving 13 bases between them.

The chain couples TRBV28 to TRBJ2-3; tentatively, D is TRBD2 (5 bases). Germline V gene data show CDR1 as MDHEN and CDR2 as SYDVKM. This CDR3 contains 14 residues. V was cut by 7 bases and J by 0 bases, with 11 bases left in between. CDR3 amino acids: CASNRRVSTDTQYF. The CDR3 bases are TGTGCCAGCAATCGGCGGGTGAGCACAGATACGCAGTATTTT.